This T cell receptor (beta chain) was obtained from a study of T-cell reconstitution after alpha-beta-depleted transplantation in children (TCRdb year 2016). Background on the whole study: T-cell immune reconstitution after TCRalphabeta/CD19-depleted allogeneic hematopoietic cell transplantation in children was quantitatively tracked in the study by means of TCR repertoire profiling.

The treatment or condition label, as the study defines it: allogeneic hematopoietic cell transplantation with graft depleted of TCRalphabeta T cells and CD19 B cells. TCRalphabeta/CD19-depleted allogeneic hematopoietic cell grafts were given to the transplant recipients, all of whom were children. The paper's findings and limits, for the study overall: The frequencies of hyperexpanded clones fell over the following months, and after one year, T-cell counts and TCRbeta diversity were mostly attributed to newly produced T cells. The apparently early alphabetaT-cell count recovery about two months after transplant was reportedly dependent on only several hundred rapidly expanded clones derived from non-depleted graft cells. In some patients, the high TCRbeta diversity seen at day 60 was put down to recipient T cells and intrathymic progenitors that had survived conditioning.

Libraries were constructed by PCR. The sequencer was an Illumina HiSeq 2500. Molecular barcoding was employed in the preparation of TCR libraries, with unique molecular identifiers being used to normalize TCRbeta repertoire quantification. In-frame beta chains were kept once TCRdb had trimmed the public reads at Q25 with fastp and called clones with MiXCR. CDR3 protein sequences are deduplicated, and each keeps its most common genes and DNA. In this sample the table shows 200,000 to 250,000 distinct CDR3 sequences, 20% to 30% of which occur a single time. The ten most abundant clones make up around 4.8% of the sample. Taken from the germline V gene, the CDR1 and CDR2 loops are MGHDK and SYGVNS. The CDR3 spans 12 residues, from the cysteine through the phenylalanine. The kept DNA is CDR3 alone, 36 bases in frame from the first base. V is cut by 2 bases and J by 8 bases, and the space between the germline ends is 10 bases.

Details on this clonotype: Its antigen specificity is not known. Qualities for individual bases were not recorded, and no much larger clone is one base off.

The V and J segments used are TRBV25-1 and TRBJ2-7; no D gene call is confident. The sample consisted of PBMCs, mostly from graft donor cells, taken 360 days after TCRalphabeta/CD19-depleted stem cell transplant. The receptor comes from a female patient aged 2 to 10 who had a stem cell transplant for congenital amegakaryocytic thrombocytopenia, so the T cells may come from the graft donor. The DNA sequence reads TGTGCCAGCAGTGAAGGCAGATCACAGCAGTACTTC. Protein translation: CASSEGRSQQYF.